The 30 T cell receptor beta chains below all came from one sample that was sequenced in a study of T cells in Graves' hyperthyroidism and ophthalmopathy. The TCR beta CDR3 regions underwent amplification using RNA transcripts as the source. HTBI primers were used for first-round RT-PCR of the TCR CDR3. TCRdb fed the multiplex PCR reads into MiXCR, producing one record per CDR3 protein. The sample lists about 660,000 distinct CDR3 sequences, roughly 46% seen once, with more than 7% in the top ten. Input material: peripheral blood or thyroid tissue (not recorded which). These receptors came from an adult man with Graves' disease, either hyperthyroidism or ophthalmopathy (not recorded which).

This clonotype is a singleton in its sample. The V gene is TRBV20-1, the J gene TRBJ1-5; D is unclear. The CDR3 length is 15 residues. V was shortened by 4 bases and J by 0 bases, with 13 bases between the two germline ends. CDR1 DFQATT and CDR2 SNEGSKA come from the germline V gene (reference sequence). CDR3 sequence reads: CSATYGPGSNQPQHF. CDR3 bases: TGCAGTGCTACGTACGGTCCTGGTAGCAATCAGCCCCAGCATTTT.

The CDR3 protein is CASSYFLNGDRGSPEAFF. DNA for the CDR3: TGTGCCAGCAGTTACTTCTTAAACGGGGACAGGGGGAGCCCTGAAGCTTTCTTT. The V and J genes are TRBV6-5 and TRBJ1-1, with 11 bases fitting TRBD1. Per the germline V gene, CDR1 is MNHEY and CDR2 is SVGAGI. This CDR3 spans 18 amino acids. Trimming took 1 base from V and 6 from J; bases not matched to a gene: 13.

The chain recombines TRBV11-2 with TRBJ1-6, with 7 bases that match TRBD1. The J segment lost 8 bases and the V segment lost 1 base, leaving 5 bases of the junction unmatched. Germline CDR1 and CDR2: SGHAT and FQNNGV. This CDR3 contains 15 residues. The CDR3 bases are TGTGCCAGCAGCTTAGTGGGGACAGAAGATTCACCCCTCCACTTT. This translates into CASSLVGTEDSPLHF. Full variable domain (rest looked up from reference TRBV11-2 and TRBJ1-6): EAGVAQSPRYKIIEKRQSVAFWCNPISGHATLYWYQQILGQGPKLLIQFQNNGVVDDSQLPKDRFSAERLKGVDSTLKIQPAKLEDSAVYLCASSLVGTEDSPLHFGNGTRLTVT.

The rearrangement joins TRBV6-5 to TRBJ2-5; the D is unclear. The CDR3 consists of 16 residues. Germline V lookup: CDR1 MNHEY, CDR2 SVGAGI. Trimming took off 0 bases at V and 4 bases at J, with 15 bases between the two ends. The CDR3 DNA follows: TGTGCCAGCAGTTACTCTTTAGCTGGAGTGGCAGAGACCCAGTACTTC. This codes for CASSYSLAGVAETQYF.

The V call is TRBV15, the J call TRBJ2-5, with D maybe TRBD1 (5 bases). V was pared by 0 bases and J by 5 bases, with 10 bases between. Germline loops: CDR1 LNHNV, CDR2 YYDKDF (reference sequence). The CDR3 sequence is 14 residues long. CDR3 coding DNA: TGTGCCACCAGCAGAGATGTAGGGGCCGAGACCCAGTACTTC. Protein sequence: CATSRDVGAETQYF.

This clonotype was found a few times. The rearrangement uses TRBV7-2 and TRBJ1-1; maybe TRBD1 (6 bases). This CDR3 is 14 amino acids long. Per germline, CDR1 SGHTA and CDR2 FQGNSA. The ends were cut back, 5 bases at V and 5 bases at J, with 15 bases in the middle. The CDR3 here is CASSRDRSGTEAFF. CDR3 DNA: TGTGCCAGCAGCCGCGACAGGTCTGGGACTGAAGCTTTCTTT.

Details on this clonotype: With a much larger clone just one base away, this may be a read error. The rearrangement joins TRBV29-1 to TRBJ2-7; D perhaps matches TRBD2 (6 bases). The V end was cut by 7 bases, the J end by 0 bases, with 16 bases between. The length of the CDR3 is 14 residues. The germline V gene has CDR1 SQVTM and CDR2 ANQGSEA. The DNA for the CDR3 is TGCAGCGCTGATGGATCGGGAGACTCCTACGAGCAGTACTTC. It codes for CSADGSGDSYEQYF.

This clonotype appeared a few times. The genes are TRBV28 and TRBJ2-7; D tentatively reads TRBD1 or TRBD2 (5 bases each). Germline values: CDR1 MDHEN, CDR2 SYDVKM. The CDR3 has 13 residues. Trimming removed 7 bases from V and 1 base from J, with 11 bases in between. The CDR3 spells CASTGDRSYEQYF. The CDR3 nucleotides are TGTGCCAGCACCGGGGACCGTTCCTACGAGCAGTACTTC.

This clonotype was counted between two and nine times. Here the CDR3 reads CASSTTDRGGGYTF. The DNA for the CDR3 is TGTGCCAGTAGTACGACCGACAGGGGAGGTGGCTACACCTTC. The chain links TRBV19 to TRBJ1-2, with 8 bases that match TRBD1. CDR3 length equals 14 residues. After removal of 4 bases from V and 7 bases from J, the junction contained 8 bases not matched to a gene. Germline CDR1 is LNHDA and CDR2 is SQIVND (reference sequence).

This clonotype was recorded at least ten times. The V and J genes are TRBV7-6 and TRBJ1-1; D remains unclear. The CDR3 has 14 residues. Germline V lookup: CDR1 SGHVS, CDR2 FNYEAQ. V dropped 1 base and J dropped 4 bases, with 10 bases sitting between them. CDR3 sequence reads: CASSLGGGGTEAFF. The DNA for the CDR3 is TGTGCCAGCAGCTTAGGCGGAGGTGGCACTGAAGCTTTCTTT. Drawing the rest from reference TRBV7-6 and TRBJ1-1, the complete variable domain is GAGVSQSPRYKVTKRGQDVALRCDPISGHVSLYWYRQALGQGPEFLTYFNYEAQQDKSGLPNDRFSAERPEGSISTLTIQRTEQRDSAMYRCASSLGGGGTEAFFGQGTRLTVV.

This clonotype showed up just a few times. V gene TRBV11-1 combines with J gene TRBJ2-7; D remains unclear. Trimming pared 5 bases from V and 1 base from J, leaving 12 bases between. The CDR3 is made up of 14 amino acids. Germline CDR1 and CDR2: SGHAT and FQDESV (reference sequence). The CDR3 region has the DNA TGTGCCAGCAGCCTCCTGGCGAGATCCTACGAGCAGTACTTC. Its translation is CASSLLARSYEQYF.

This clonotype came up many times. This chain joins TRBV19 and TRBJ1-2; no definite D call. Per the germline V gene, CDR1 is LNHDA and CDR2 is SQIVND (reference sequence). Trimming pared 3 bases from V and 5 bases from J, leaving 1 base between. The CDR3 length is 10 residues. CDR3 bases: TGTGCCAGTAGTATGTATGGCTACACCTTC. Encoded protein: CASSMYGYTF.

This clonotype has ten or more counts. This CDR3 is CATSDRPWEKLFF. CDR3 nucleotide sequence: TGTGCCACCAGTGATCGGCCTTGGGAAAAACTGTTTTTT. The chain uses TRBV24-1 and TRBJ1-4; no clear D. The CDR3 covers 13 residues. CDR1 KGHDR and CDR2 SFDVKD come from the germline V gene. V lost 3 bases to trimming and J lost 8 bases, with 9 bases between them.

This clonotype was detected once. The V call is TRBV4-2, the J call TRBJ1-2, with D perhaps matching TRBD1 (5 bases). From germline, CDR1 is LGHNA and CDR2 YNFKEQ. Between the trimmed V and J ends, which lost 0 bases and 4 bases, there was a span of 12 bases. The CDR3 is made up of 15 amino acids. The CDR3 DNA follows: TGTGCCAGCAGCCAAGATCAGGGCGGATTCTATGGCTACACCTTC. It is translated as CASSQDQGGFYGYTF.

This clonotype was counted many times. This chain uses TRBV29-1 with TRBJ2-7; 9 nucleotides agree with TRBD2. Trimming at V came to 7 bases and at J to 5 bases, leaving 9 bases not matched to a gene. CDR3 length: 13 amino acids. The germline V gene encodes CDR1 SQVTM and CDR2 ANQGSEA. CDR3 loop: CSAAGTSLHEQYF. The CDR3 DNA is TGCAGCGCCGCGGGGACTAGCTTGCACGAGCAGTACTTC.

In its sample, this clonotype was seen a few times. V gene TRBV5-1 combines with J gene TRBJ1-4; no clear D. Germline loops: CDR1 SGHRS, CDR2 YFSETQ. The CDR3 runs 13 residues. Trimming shortened V by 6 bases and J by 10 bases, and 16 bases separated the two germline ends. CDR3 DNA: TGCGCCAGCAAGCACCCTTTCGAAGGAAAACTGTTTTTT. This encodes CASKHPFEGKLFF. The whole variable domain, filled in from reference TRBV5-1 and TRBJ1-4, reads KAGVTQTPRYLIKTRGQQVTLSCSPISGHRSVSWYQQTPGQGLQFLFEYFSETQRNKGNFPGRFSGRQFSNSRSEMNVSTLELGDSALYLCASKHPFEGKLFFGSGTQLSVL.

The chain has TRBV29-1 and TRBJ2-3, with a possible D match to TRBD2 (6 bases). Germline lookup yields CDR1 SQVTM and CDR2 ANQGSEA. V dropped 3 bases and J dropped 0 bases, with 10 bases sitting between them. The CDR3 totals 14 residues. The DNA of the CDR3 is TGCAGCGTTGAGCGGGGCGTTAGCACAGATACGCAGTATTTT. This sequence encodes CSVERGVSTDTQYF.

The V and J genes are TRBV7-6 and TRBJ1-5; D perhaps matches TRBD1 (5 bases). The germline V gene encodes CDR1 SGHVS and CDR2 FNYEAQ. V lost 2 bases and J lost 1, with 9 bases in between. This CDR3 spans 15 amino acids. This CDR3 reads CASSLNGQSNQPQHF. The CDR3 DNA sequence: TGTGCCAGCAGCTTAAACGGACAAAGCAATCAGCCCCAGCATTTT.

This clonotype was seen ten or more times. The chain has TRBV24-1 and TRBJ1-3, with no clear D. Germline assignment: CDR1 KGHDR and CDR2 SFDVKD. V lost 2 bases to trimming and J lost 0 bases, with 7 bases between them. This CDR3 has 15 residues. Here the CDR3 DNA reads TGTGCCACCAGTGATTCAGACGGCTCTGGAAACACCATATATTTT. Its translation: CATSDSDGSGNTIYF.

The chain employs TRBV6-5 and TRBJ1-1; D is unresolved. The V and J ends lost 1 base and 4 bases respectively, with 10 bases between them. Germline assignment: CDR1 MNHEY and CDR2 SVGAGI. There are 14 residues in the CDR3. The CDR3 nucleotides are TGTGCCAGCAGTTACTTTTCGAGGAGCACTGAAGCTTTCTTT. Translating gives CASSYFSRSTEAFF.

In its sample, this clonotype was seen a few times. This chain links TRBV28 with TRBJ1-3; TRBD1 matches 8 bases. In germline, CDR1 is MDHEN, CDR2 SYDVKM. The CDR3 contains 16 residues. The V segment lost 4 bases and the J segment 3 bases; nucleotides outside the gene matches: 8. The CDR3 reads CASSYRSGTGGNTIYF. The CDR3 DNA reads as TGTGCCAGCAGTTATCGATCCGGGACAGGTGGAAACACCATATATTTT.

Ten or more counts support this clonotype. The chain carries TRBV10-3 and TRBJ2-5; 7 nucleotides match TRBD1. Germline V lookup: CDR1 ENHRY, CDR2 SYGVKD. This CDR3 has 14 residues. V lost 0 bases and J lost 4; bases outside the gene matches: 2. The CDR3 loop reads CAISESTGTETQYF. The CDR3 bases are TGTGCCATCAGTGAGTCGACAGGGACAGAGACCCAGTACTTC.

In its sample, this clonotype was seen a few times. The V call is TRBV20-1, the J call TRBJ1-5; TRBD1 is a possible D gene (5 bases). In germline, CDR1 is DFQATT, CDR2 SNEGSKA (reference sequence). The CDR3 has 15 residues. The V gene lost 1 base and the J gene lost 6 bases, with 16 bases spanning the gap. The CDR3 spells CSARVGQGRSQPQHF. The CDR3 DNA reads TGCAGTGCTAGAGTCGGTCAGGGTAGAAGTCAGCCCCAGCATTTT.

This clonotype was seen a single time. A read error may be the cause here, since a much bigger clone is one base away. The CDR3 region has the DNA TGTGCCATCAGGGGGGGTTTCCAAAAGACCCAGTACTTC. The encoded protein is CAIRGGFQKTQYF. V gene TRBV10-3 combines with J gene TRBJ2-5; a weak D match, TRBD2 (6 bases). The CDR3 is 13 residues long. Germline loops: CDR1 ENHRY, CDR2 SYGVKD.

The chain is built from TRBV29-1 and TRBJ1-2; D remains ambiguous. Trimming took 8 bases from V and 6 from J, leaving 19 bases between them. This CDR3 is built from 13 residues. In germline, CDR1 is SQVTM, CDR2 ANQGSEA. CDR3 nucleotide sequence: TGCAGCAGTTACTCGACGGTTGAGAATGGCTACACCTTC. Its protein is CSSYSTVENGYTF.

This clonotype came up many times. This sequence joins TRBV2 and TRBJ2-7, with unresolved D. The V end was cut by 1 base, the J end by 2 bases, with 6 bases between. CDR3 length: 13 amino acids. Per germline, CDR1 SNHLY and CDR2 FYNNEI. The CDR3 spells CASSEGQTYEQYF. The CDR3 DNA follows: TGTGCCAGCAGTGAAGGTCAGACCTACGAGCAGTACTTC.

Notes on this clonotype: A much larger clonotype is one base distant, so this may be a read error. J is TRBJ2-5 and V is TRBV7-8, with unresolved D. The germline V gene has CDR1 SGHVS and CDR2 FQNEAQ. The CDR3 is made up of 12 amino acids. Trimming shortened V by 5 bases and J by 6 bases, and 10 bases separated the two germline ends. The CDR3, as DNA: TGTGCCAGCAGCCAAGATTGGAAGACCCAGTACTTC. Translated, it gives CASSQDWKTQYF.

This clonotype was seen only a few times. V and J are TRBV29-1 and TRBJ2-7; D is unresolved. The CDR3 totals 15 residues. CDR1 and CDR2 (germline): SQVTM, ANQGSEA. Trimming removed 4 bases from V and 3 bases from J, with 19 bases in between. This CDR3 reads CSVVRLKQTFYEQYF. The CDR3 DNA reads TGCAGCGTTGTTCGGTTGAAACAGACTTTCTACGAGCAGTACTTC.

This clonotype was detected only once. The chain carries TRBV19 and TRBJ1-2; no reliable D call. CDR3 length equals 15 residues. The V end was cut by 6 bases, the J end by 8 bases, with 22 bases between. The germline gives CDR1 LNHDA, CDR2 SQIVND (reference sequence). CDR3 DNA: TGTGCCAGTAGCTGGGGTCGTGGAAATTTGGGAGGCTACACCTTC. Translated, it gives CASSWGRGNLGGYTF.

The chain uses TRBV3-1 and TRBJ2-2; D is perhaps TRBD1 (5 bases). The germline V and J ends were trimmed by 3 bases and 7 bases, with 6 bases remaining between them. This CDR3 has 12 residues. From germline, CDR1 is LGHDT and CDR2 YNNKEL (reference sequence). The CDR3 DNA is TGTGCCAGCAGCCATCAGGGCGGGGAGCTGTTTTTT. Protein product: CASSHQGGELFF. The variable domain in full, with the rest retrieved from reference TRBV3-1 and TRBJ2-2, is DTAVSQTPKYLVTQMGNDKSIKCEQNLGHDTMYWYKQDSKKFLKIMFSYNNKELIINETVPNRFSPKSPDKAHLNLHINSLELGDSAVYFCASSHQGGELFFGEGSRLTVL.